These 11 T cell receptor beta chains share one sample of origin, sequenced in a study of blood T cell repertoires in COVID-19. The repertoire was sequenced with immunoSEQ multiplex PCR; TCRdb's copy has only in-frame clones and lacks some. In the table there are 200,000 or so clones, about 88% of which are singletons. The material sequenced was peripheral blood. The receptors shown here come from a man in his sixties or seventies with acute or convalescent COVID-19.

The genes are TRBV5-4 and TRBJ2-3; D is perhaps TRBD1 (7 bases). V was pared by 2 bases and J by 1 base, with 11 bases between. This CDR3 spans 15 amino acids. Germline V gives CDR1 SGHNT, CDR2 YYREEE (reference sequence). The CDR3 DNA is TGTGCCAGCAGCTTCGGCGGGACAGGCACAGATACGCAGTATTTT. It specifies CASSFGGTGTDTQYF.

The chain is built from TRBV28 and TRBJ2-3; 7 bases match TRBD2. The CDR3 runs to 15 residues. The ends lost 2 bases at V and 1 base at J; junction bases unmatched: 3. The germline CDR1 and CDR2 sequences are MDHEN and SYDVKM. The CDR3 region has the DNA TGTGCCAGCAGTTTAAGCGGGGACCGCACAGATACGCAGTATTTT. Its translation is CASSLSGDRTDTQYF.

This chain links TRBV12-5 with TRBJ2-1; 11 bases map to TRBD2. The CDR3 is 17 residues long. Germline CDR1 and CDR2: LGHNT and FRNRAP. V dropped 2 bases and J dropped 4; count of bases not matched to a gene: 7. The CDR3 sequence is CASGLLLAGASYNEQFF. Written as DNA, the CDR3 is TGTGCTAGTGGTTTGTTACTAGCGGGAGCTTCATACAATGAGCAGTTCTTC.

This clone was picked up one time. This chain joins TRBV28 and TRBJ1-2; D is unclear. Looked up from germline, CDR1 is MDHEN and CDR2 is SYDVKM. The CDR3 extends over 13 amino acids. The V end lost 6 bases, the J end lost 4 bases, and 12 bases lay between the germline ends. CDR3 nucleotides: TGTGCCAGCAGGGCAGGAACCCTCTATGGCTACACCTTC. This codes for CASRAGTLYGYTF.

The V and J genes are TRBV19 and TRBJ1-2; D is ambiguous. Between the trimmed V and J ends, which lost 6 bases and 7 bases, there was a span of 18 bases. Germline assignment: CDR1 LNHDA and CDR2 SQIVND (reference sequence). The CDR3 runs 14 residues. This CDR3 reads CASRPPSTPGGYTF. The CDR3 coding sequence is TGTGCCAGTAGACCTCCATCAACCCCAGGTGGCTACACCTTC.

CDR3 residues: CASSLGQRNTEAFF. Here the CDR3 DNA reads TGCGCCAGCAGCTTGGGACAGAGAAACACTGAAGCTTTCTTT. This chain connects TRBV5-1 to TRBJ1-1, with D tentatively TRBD1 (5 bases). Trimming removed 0 bases at V and 2 bases at J, with 8 bases between. CDR1 and CDR2 (germline): SGHRS, YFSETQ. This CDR3 region has 14 residues.

CDR3 bases: TGTGCCAGCAGCATCCGGACTAGCAGCGATACGCAGTATTTT. Amino acids: CASSIRTSSDTQYF. The chain links TRBV11-2 to TRBJ2-3; 8 bases agree with TRBD2. Germline V gene data show CDR1 as SGHAT and CDR2 as FQNNGV. CDR3 length: 14 amino acids. V was pared by 5 bases and J by 6 bases, with 7 bases of the junction left unmatched.

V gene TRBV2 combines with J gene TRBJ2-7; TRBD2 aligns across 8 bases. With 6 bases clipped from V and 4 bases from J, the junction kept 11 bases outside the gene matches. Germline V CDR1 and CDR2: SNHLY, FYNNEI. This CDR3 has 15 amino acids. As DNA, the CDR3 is TGTGCCAGCAGGGCCCAGCGGGAGAGGAGGTACGAGCAGTACTTC. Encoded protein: CASRAQRERRYEQYF.

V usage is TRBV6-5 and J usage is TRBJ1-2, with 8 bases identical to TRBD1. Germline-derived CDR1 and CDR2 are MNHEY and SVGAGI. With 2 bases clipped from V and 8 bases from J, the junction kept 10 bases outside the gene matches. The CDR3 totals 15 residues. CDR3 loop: CASSYDLQGARGYTF. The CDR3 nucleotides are TGTGCCAGCAGTTACGACCTTCAGGGGGCGAGAGGCTACACCTTC.

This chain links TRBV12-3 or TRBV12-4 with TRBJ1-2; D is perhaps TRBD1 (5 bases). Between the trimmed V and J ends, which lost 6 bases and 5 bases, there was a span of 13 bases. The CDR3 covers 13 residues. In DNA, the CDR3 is TGTGCCAGCAGCCTCAGGACACGTTATGGCTACACCTTC. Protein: CASSLRTRYGYTF.

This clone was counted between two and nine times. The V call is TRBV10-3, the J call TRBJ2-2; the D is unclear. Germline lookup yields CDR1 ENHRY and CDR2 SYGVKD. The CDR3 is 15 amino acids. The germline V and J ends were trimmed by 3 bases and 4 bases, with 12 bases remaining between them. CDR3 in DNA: TGTGCCATCAGTGAAGCACTAACCAGCACCGGGGAGCTGTTTTTT. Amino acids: CAISEALTSTGELFF.